The clone carrying this T cell receptor beta chain was recorded at least ten times. This sample is part of a study of Graves' ophthalmopathy and Graves' hyperthyroidism. Trimming removed 5 bases from V and 0 bases from J, with 10 bases in between. The CDR3 has 14 residues. Germline CDR1 and CDR2: MGHRA and YSYEKL. Exclusion applied to patients with other autoimmune diseases, uncontrolled infections, pregnancy or lactation. The source of the PBMCs was 8.5 to 10 ml of fresh peripheral blood. Researchers took RNA transcripts and amplified TCR beta CDR3 regions from them. HTBI-primed RT-PCR formed the first round, and a multiplex PCR formed the second. Each CDR3 protein gets one entry after TCRdb re-called the multiplex PCR reads with MiXCR. The table has more than 300,000 distinct CDR3 sequences, about 18% seen once.

Sequencing was done on a sample of peripheral blood. J is TRBJ1-1 and V is TRBV4-1; D remains ambiguous. The clonotype originates from an adult woman with stable Graves' hyperthyroidism. The CDR3 region is CASSANRLNTEAFF. CDR3 bases: TGCGCCAGCAGCGCAAACCGGCTGAACACTGAAGCTTTCTTT.